The TCR beta chain under discussion was sequenced for a study of T cells in Graves' hyperthyroidism and ophthalmopathy. From RNA transcripts, TCR beta CDR3 regions were amplified. Researchers ran a first-round RT-PCR on the TCR CDR3 using the HTBI primer set. TCRdb itself ran the multiplex PCR reads through MiXCR, one entry per CDR3 protein. The repertoire holds roughly 400,000 distinct CDR3 sequences, with over 13% as singletons. Findings of the study overall: Most thyroid clonotypes expanded above 0.001 appeared in blood too.

The CDR3 contains 13 residues. Germline V gene lookup returns CDR1 LNHDA and CDR2 SQIVND (reference sequence). Trimming shortened V by 6 bases and J by 4 bases, and 10 bases separated the two germline ends. It was uncontrolled infection, other autoimmune disease, pregnancy or lactation that excluded patients. Comments on this clonotype: Its antigen remains unknown.

The chain links TRBV19 to TRBJ2-4; tentatively, D is TRBD2 (5 bases). This sequence originates from a man aged 50-59 years with Graves' ophthalmopathy. Sequenced input: blood. Written as DNA, the CDR3 is TGTGCCAGTAGCCTAGCTCAAAAAAACATTCAGTACTTC. It specifies CASSLAQKNIQYF.